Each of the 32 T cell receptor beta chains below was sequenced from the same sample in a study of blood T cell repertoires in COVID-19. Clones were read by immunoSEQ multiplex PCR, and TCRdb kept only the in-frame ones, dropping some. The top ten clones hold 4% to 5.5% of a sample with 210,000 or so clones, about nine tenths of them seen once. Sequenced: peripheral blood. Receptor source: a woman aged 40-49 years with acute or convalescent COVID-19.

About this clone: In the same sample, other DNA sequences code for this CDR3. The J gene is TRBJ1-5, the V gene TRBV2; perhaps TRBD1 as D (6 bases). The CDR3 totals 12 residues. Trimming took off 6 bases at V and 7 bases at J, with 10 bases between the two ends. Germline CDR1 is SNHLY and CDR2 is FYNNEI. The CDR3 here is CASSRGGQPQHF. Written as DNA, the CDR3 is TGTGCCAGCAGCAGGGGTGGACAGCCCCAGCATTTT. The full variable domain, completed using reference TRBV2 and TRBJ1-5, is EPEVTQTPSHQVTQMGQEVILRCVPISNHLYFYWYRQILGQKVEFLVSFYNNEISEKSEIFDDQFSVERPDGSNFTLKIRSTKLEDSAMYFCASSRGGQPQHFGDGTRLSIL.

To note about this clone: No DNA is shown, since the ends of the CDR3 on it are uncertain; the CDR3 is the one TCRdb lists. CDR3 in amino acids: CASSLVAAGAGDV. The J gene is TRBJ2-7, the V gene TRBV5-6; TRBD2, the table's D call, was not compared with the DNA. Germline V gene sequence: CDR1 SGHDT, CDR2 YYEEEE. 13 amino acids form the CDR3, both terminal residues included.

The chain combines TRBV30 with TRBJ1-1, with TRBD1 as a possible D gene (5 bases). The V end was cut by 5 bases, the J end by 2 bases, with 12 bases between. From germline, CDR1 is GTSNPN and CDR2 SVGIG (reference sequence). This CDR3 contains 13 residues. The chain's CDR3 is CAWAKGPNTEAFF. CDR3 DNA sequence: TGTGCCTGGGCCAAGGGGCCAAACACTGAAGCTTTCTTT.

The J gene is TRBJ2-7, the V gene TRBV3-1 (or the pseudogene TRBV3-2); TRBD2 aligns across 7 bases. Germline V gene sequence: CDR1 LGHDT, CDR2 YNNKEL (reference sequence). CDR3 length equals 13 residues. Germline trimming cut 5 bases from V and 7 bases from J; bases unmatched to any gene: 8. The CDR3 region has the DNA TGTGCCAGCAGCTCCTTGGGAGGGAATGAGCAGTACGTC. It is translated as CASSSLGGNEQYV.

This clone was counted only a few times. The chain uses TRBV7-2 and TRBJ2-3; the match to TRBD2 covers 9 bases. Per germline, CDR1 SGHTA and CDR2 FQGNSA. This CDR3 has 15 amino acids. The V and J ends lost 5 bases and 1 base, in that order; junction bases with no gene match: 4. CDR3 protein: CASSDSSGGTDTQYF. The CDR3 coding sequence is TGTGCCAGCAGCGATTCTAGCGGGGGCACAGATACGCAGTATTTT.

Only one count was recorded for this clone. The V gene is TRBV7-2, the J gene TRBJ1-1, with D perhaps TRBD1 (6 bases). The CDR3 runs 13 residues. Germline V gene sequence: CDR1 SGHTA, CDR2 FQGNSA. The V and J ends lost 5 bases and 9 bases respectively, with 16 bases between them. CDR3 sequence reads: CASSKGDTAKAFF. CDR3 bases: TGTGCCAGCAGCAAAGGGGACACGGCTAAAGCTTTCTTT.

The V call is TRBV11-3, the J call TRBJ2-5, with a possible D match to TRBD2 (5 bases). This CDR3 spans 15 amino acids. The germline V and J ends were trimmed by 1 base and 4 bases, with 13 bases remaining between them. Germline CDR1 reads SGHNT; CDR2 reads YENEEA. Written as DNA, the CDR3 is TGTGCCAGCAGCTTAGGAACCGGGGTGAGAGAGACCCAGTACTTC. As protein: CASSLGTGVRETQYF. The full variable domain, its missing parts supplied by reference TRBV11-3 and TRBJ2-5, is EAGVVQSPRYKIIEKKQPVAFWCNPISGHNTLYWYLQNLGQGPELLIRYENEEAVDDSQLPKDRFSAERLKGVDSTLKIQPAELGDSAVYLCASSLGTGVRETQYFGPGTRLLVL.

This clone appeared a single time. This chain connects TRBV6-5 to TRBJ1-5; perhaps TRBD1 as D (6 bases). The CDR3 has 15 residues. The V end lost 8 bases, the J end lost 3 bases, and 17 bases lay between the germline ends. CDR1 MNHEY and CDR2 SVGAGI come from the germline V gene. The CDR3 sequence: CASRSGAGDNQPQHF. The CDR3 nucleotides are TGTGCCAGCCGCTCCGGGGCAGGGGACAATCAGCCCCAGCATTTT.

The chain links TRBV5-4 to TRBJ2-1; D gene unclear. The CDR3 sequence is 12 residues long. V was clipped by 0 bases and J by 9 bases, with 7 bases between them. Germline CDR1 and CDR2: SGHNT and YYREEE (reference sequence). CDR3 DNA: TGTGCCAGCAGCTTGGGATGGAGTGAGCAGTTCTTC. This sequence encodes CASSLGWSEQFF.

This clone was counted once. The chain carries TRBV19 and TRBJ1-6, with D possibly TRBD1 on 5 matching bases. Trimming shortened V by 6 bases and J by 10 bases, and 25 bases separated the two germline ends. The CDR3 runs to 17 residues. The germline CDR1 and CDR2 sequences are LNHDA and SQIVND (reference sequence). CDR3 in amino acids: CASSSLGVRGGGSPLHF. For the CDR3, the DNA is TGTGCCAGTAGCTCGCTCGGGGTTAGAGGTGGGGGGTCACCCCTCCACTTT. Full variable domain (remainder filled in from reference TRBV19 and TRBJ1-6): DGGITQSPKYLFRKEGQNVTLSCEQNLNHDAMYWYRQDPGQGLRLIYYSQIVNDFQKGDIAEGYSVSREKKESFPLTVTSAQKNPTAFYLCASSSLGVRGGGSPLHFGNGTRLTVT.

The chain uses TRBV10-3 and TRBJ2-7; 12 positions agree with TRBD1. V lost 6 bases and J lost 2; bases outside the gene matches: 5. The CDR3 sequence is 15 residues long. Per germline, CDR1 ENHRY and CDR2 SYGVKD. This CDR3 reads CAISEGQGATYEQYV. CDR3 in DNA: TGTGCCATCAGCGAGGGACAGGGGGCAACCTACGAGCAGTACGTC.

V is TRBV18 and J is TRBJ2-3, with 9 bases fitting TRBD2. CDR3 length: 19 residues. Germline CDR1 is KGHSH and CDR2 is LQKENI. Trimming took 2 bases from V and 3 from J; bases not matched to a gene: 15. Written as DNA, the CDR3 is TGTGCCAGCTCACCAGCGGTTGCTAGCGGGGCGTCGGGGACAGATACGCAGTATTTT. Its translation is CASSPAVASGASGTDTQYF.

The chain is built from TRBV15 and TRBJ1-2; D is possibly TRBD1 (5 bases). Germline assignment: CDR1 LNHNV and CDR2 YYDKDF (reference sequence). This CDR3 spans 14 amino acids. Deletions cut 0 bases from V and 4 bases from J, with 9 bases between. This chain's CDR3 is CATSRDRQSYGYTF. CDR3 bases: TGTGCCACCAGCAGAGATCGACAGTCCTATGGCTACACCTTC.

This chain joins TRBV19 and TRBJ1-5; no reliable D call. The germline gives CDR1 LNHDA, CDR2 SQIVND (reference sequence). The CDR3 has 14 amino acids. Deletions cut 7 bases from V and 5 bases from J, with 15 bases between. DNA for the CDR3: TGTGCCAGTACTGGACTCCCGCACGATCAGCCCCAGCATTTT. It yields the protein CASTGLPHDQPQHF.

In nucleotides, the CDR3 is TGTGCCAGCTCACCACGGACAGGAACCCAAGAGACCCAGTACTTC. Encoded protein: CASSPRTGTQETQYF. The V and J genes are TRBV18 and TRBJ2-5; TRBD1 matches 7 bases. The CDR3 is made up of 15 amino acids. CDR1 and CDR2 from the germline V gene are KGHSH and LQKENI. After removal of 1 base from V and 1 base from J, the junction contained 3 bases not matched to a gene.

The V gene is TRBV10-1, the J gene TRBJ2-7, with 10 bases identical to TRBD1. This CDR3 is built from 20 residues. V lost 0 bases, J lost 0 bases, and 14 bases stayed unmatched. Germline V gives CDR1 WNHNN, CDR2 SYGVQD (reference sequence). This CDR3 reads CASSESEKFIRDRGSYEQYV. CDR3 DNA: TGCGCCAGCAGTGAGTCAGAGAAGTTTATCCGGGACAGGGGCTCCTACGAGCAGTACGTC.

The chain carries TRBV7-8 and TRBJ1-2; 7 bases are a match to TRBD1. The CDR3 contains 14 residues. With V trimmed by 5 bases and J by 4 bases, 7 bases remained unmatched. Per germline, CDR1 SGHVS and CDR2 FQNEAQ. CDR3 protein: CASSTVQGIYGYTF. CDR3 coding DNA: TGTGCCAGCAGCACAGTACAGGGGATCTATGGCTACACCTTC.

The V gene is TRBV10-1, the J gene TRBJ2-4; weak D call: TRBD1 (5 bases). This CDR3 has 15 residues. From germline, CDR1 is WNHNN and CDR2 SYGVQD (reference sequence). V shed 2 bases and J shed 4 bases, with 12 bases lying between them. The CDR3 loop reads CASSEGKNRKNIQYF. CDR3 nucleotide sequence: TGCGCCAGCAGTGAGGGGAAAAACAGGAAAAACATTCAGTACTTC.

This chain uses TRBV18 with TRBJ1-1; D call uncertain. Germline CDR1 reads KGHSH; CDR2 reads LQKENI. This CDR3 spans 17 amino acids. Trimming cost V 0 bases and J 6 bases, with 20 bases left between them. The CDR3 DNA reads TGTGCCAGCTCACCACCTTTTGGGAGGATTGTGGACCCTGAAGCTTTCTTT. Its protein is CASSPPFGRIVDPEAFF. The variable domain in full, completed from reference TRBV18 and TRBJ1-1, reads NAGVMQNPRHLVRRRGQEARLRCSPMKGHSHVYWYRQLPEEGLKFMVYLQKENIIDESGMPKERFSAEFPKEGPSILRIQQVVRGDSAAYFCASSPPFGRIVDPEAFFGQGTRLTVV.

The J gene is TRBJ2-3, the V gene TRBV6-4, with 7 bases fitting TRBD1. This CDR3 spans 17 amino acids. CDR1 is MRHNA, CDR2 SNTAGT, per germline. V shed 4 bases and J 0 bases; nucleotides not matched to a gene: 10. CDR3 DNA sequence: TGTGCCAGCAGTGGCCCGAAAGGGGGCTTTAGCACAGATACGCAGTATTTT. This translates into CASSGPKGGFSTDTQYF.

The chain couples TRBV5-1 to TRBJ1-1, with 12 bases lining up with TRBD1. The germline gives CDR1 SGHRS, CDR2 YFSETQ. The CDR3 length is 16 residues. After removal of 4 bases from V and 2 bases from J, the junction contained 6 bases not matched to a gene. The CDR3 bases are TGCGCCAGCAGCGATCCCGGGACAGGGGGCAACACTGAAGCTTTCTTT. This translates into CASSDPGTGGNTEAFF.

The CDR3 DNA reads TGTGCCAGCAGGGCCTTGGAGACCCAGTACTTC. Translated, it gives CASRALETQYF. The rearrangement uses TRBV7-2 and TRBJ2-5; the D is unclear. The germline V gene encodes CDR1 SGHTA and CDR2 FQGNSA. The V gene lost 6 bases and the J gene lost 5 bases, with 7 bases spanning the gap. CDR3 length: 11 amino acids.

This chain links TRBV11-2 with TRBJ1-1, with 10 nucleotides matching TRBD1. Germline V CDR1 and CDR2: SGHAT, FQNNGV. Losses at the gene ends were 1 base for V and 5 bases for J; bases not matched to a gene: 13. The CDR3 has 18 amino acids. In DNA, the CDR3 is TGTGCCAGCAGCTTAGGCTATGGCGACAGGGGGCGTGGAACTGAAGCTTTCTTT. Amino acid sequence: CASSLGYGDRGRGTEAFF.

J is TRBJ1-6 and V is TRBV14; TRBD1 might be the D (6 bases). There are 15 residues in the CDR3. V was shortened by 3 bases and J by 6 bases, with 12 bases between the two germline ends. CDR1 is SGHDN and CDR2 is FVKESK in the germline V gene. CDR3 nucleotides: TGTGCCAGCAGCCAGGGGGCGACTTTTAATTCACCCCTCCACTTT. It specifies CASSQGATFNSPLHF.

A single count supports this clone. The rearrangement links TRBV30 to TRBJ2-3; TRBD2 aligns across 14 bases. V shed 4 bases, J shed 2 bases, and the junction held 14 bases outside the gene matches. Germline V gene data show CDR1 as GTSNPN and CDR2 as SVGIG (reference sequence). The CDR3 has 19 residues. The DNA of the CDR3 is TGTGCCTGGAAACGGGGACTAGCGGGGGACTGGATTAACACAGATACGCAGTATTTT. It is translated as CAWKRGLAGDWINTDTQYF.

CDR3 bases: TGTGCCAGCTCCCGGGTAGGAGGCGCGGACACTGAAGCTTTCTTT. The encoded protein is CASSRVGGADTEAFF. This chain connects TRBV18 to TRBJ1-1; no clear D gene. The CDR3 length is 15 residues. V was trimmed by 6 bases and J by 3 bases, leaving 17 bases between them. Germline V CDR1 and CDR2: KGHSH, LQKENI. Using reference TRBV18 and TRBJ1-1 for the parts outside the CDR3, the full variable domain is NAGVMQNPRHLVRRRGQEARLRCSPMKGHSHVYWYRQLPEEGLKFMVYLQKENIIDESGMPKERFSAEFPKEGPSILRIQQVVRGDSAAYFCASSRVGGADTEAFFGQGTRLTVV.

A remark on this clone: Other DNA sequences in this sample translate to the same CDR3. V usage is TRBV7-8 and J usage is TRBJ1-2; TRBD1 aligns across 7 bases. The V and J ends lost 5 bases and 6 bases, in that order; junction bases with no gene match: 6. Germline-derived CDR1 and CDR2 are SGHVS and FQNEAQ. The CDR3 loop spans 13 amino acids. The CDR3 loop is CASSLPGTDGYTF. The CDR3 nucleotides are TGTGCCAGCAGCCTGCCCGGGACAGATGGCTACACCTTC.

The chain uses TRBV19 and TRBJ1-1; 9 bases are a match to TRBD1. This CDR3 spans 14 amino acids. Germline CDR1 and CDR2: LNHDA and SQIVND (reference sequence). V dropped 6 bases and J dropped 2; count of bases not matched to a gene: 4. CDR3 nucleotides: TGTGCCAGTAGGAAGGACAGGGGAAACACTGAAGCTTTCTTT. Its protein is CASRKDRGNTEAFF. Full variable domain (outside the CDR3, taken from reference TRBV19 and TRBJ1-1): DGGITQSPKYLFRKEGQNVTLSCEQNLNHDAMYWYRQDPGQGLRLIYYSQIVNDFQKGDIAEGYSVSREKKESFPLTVTSAQKNPTAFYLCASRKDRGNTEAFFGQGTRLTVV.

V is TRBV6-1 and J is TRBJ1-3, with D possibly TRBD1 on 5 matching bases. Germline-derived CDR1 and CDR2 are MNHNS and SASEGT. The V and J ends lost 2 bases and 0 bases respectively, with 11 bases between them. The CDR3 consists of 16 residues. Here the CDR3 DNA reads TGTGCCAGCAGTGAAACCGACAGATACTCTGGAAACACCATATATTTT. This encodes CASSETDRYSGNTIYF.

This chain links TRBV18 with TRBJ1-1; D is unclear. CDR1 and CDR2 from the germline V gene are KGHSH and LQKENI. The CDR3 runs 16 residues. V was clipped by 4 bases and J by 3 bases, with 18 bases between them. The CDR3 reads CASSLLPALGDTEAFF. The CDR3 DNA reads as TGTGCCAGCTCACTGCTCCCGGCCCTGGGCGACACTGAAGCTTTCTTT. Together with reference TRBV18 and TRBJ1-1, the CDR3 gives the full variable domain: NAGVMQNPRHLVRRRGQEARLRCSPMKGHSHVYWYRQLPEEGLKFMVYLQKENIIDESGMPKERFSAEFPKEGPSILRIQQVVRGDSAAYFCASSLLPALGDTEAFFGQGTRLTVV.

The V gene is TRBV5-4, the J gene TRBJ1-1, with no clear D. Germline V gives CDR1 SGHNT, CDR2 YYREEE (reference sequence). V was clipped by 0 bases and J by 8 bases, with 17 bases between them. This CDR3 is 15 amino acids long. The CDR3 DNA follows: TGTGCCAGCAGCTTGGGGGCCACAAACCTCCTCGAAGCTTTCTTT. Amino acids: CASSLGATNLLEAFF.

CDR3 amino acids: CASSRGQNYGYTF. CDR3 in DNA: TGTGCCAGCAGTAGGGGACAGAACTATGGCTACACCTTC. The V gene is TRBV6-5, the J gene TRBJ1-2, with TRBD1 identical over 7 bases. Losses at the gene ends were 5 bases for V and 2 bases for J; bases not matched to a gene: 2. This CDR3 spans 13 amino acids. Germline CDR1 and CDR2: MNHEY and SVGAGI.